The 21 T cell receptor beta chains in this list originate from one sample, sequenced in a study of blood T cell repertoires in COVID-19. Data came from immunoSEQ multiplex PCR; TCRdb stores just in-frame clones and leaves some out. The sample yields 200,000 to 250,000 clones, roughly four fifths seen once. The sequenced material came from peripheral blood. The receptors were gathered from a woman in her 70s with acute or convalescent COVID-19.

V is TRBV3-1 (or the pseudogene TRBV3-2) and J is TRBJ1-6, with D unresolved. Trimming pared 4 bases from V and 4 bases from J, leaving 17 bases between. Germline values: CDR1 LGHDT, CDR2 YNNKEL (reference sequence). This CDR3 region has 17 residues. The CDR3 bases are TGTGCCAGCAGCCGGAGACGCGGGTACGGGTATAATTCACCCCTCCACTTT. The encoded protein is CASSRRRGYGYNSPLHF.

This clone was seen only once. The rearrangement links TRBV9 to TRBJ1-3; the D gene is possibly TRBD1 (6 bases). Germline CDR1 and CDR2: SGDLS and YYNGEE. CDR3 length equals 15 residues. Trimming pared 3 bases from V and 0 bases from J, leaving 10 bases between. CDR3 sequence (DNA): TGTGCCAGCAGCGGAGGGACATCCTCTGGAAACACCATATATTTT. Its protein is CASSGGTSSGNTIYF.

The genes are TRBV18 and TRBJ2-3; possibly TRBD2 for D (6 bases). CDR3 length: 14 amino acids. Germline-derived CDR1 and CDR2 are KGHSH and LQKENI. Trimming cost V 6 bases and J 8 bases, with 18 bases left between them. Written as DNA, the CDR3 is TGTGCCAGCTCTACATGGGAGGTACAAGGTACGCAGTATTTT. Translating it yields CASSTWEVQGTQYF.

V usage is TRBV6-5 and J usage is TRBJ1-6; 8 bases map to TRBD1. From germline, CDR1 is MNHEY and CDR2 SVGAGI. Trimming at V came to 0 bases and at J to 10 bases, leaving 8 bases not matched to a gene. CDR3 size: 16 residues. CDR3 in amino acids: CASSYSFAGGNSPLHF. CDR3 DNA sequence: TGTGCCAGCAGTTACTCGTTCGCAGGGGGCAACTCACCCCTCCACTTT.

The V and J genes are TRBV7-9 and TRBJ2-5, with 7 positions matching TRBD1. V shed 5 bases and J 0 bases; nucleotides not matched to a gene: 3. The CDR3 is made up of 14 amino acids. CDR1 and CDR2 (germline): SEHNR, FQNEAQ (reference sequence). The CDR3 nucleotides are TGTGCCAGCAGCCGGGACAGCTACCAAGAGACCCAGTACTTC. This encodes CASSRDSYQETQYF.

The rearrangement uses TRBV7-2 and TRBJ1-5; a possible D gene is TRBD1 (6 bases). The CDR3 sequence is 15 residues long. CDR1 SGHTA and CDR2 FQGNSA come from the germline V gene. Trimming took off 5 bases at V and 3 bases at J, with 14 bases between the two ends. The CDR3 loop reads CASSPYRETNQPQHF. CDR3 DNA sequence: TGTGCCAGCAGCCCTTACAGGGAAACCAATCAGCCCCAGCATTTT.

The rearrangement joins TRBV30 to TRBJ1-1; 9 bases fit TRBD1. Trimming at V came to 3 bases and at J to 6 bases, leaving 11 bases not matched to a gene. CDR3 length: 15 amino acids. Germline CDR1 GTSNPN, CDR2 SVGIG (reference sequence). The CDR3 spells CAWSPGTGSGAEAFF. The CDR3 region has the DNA TGTGCCTGGAGCCCCGGGACAGGGTCGGGGGCTGAAGCTTTCTTT.

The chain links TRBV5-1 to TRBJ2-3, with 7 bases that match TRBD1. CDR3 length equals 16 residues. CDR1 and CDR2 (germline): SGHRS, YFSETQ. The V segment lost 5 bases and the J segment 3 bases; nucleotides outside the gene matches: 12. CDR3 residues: CASSWTGSPDTDTQYF. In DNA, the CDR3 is TGCGCCAGCAGTTGGACAGGCTCACCTGATACAGATACGCAGTATTTT.

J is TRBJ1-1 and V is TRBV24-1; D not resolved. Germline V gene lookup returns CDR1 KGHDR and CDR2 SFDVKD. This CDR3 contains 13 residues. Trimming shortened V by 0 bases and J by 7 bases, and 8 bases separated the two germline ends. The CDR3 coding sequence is TGTGCCACCAGTGATTTGACAGACGGTGAAGCTTTCTTT. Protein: CATSDLTDGEAFF.

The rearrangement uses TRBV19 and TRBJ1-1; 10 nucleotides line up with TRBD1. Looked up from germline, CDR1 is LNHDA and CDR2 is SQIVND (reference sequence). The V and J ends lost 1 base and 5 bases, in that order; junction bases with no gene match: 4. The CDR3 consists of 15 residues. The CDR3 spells CASSIGGTGVTEAFF. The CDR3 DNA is TGTGCCAGTAGTATAGGCGGGACAGGGGTAACTGAAGCTTTCTTT.

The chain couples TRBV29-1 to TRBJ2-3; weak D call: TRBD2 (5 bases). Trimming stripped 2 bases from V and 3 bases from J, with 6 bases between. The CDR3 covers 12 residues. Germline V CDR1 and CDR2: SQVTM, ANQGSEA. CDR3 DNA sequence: TGCAGCGTTGAACCGGGGACAGATACGCAGTATTTT. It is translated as CSVEPGTDTQYF.

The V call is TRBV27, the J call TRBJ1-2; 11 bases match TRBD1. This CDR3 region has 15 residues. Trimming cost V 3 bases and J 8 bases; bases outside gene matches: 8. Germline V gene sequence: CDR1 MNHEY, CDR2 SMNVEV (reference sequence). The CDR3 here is CASSLTRTGGWGYTF. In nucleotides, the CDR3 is TGTGCCAGCAGTTTGACCCGGACAGGGGGCTGGGGCTACACCTTC.

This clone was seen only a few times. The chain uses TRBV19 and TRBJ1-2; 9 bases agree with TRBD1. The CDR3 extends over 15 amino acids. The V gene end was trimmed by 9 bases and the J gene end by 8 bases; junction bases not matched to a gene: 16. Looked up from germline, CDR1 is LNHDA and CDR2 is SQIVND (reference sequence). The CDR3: CASAPLQGAWGGYTF. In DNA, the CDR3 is TGTGCCAGCGCTCCTTTACAGGGGGCCTGGGGAGGCTACACCTTC.

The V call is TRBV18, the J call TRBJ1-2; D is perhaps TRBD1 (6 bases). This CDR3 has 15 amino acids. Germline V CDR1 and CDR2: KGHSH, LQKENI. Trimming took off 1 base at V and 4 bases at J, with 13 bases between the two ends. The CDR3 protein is CASSPLEGELYGYTF. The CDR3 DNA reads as TGTGCCAGCTCACCACTCGAGGGGGAGCTCTATGGCTACACCTTC.

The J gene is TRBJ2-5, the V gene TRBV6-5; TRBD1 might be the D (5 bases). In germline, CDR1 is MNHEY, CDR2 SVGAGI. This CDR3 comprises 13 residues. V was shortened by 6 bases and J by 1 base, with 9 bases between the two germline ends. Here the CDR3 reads CASRRTIQETQYF. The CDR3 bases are TGTGCCAGCAGGCGGACAATCCAAGAGACCCAGTACTTC.

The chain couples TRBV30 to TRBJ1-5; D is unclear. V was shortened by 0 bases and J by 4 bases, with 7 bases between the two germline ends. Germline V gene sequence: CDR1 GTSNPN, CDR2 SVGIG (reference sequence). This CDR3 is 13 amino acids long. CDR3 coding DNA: TGTGCCTGGAGTGTGACTAGTAATCAGCCCCAGCATTTT. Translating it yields CAWSVTSNQPQHF. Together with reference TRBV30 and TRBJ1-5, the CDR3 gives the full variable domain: SQTIHQWPATLVQPVGSPLSLECTVEGTSNPNLYWYRQAAGRGLQLLFYSVGIGQISSEVPQNLSASRPQDRQFILSSKKLLLSDSGFYLCAWSVTSNQPQHFGDGTRLSIL.

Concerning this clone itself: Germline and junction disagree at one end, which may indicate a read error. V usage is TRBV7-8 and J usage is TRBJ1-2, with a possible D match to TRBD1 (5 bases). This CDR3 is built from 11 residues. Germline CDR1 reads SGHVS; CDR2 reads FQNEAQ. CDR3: CASSRDSSPKF. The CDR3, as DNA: TGTGCCAGCAGCCGCGACAGTTCCCCGAAGTTC.

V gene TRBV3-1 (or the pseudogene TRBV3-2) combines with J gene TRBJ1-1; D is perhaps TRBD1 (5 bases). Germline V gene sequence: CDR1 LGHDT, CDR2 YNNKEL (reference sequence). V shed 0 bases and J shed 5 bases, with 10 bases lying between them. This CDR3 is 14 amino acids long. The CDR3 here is CASSQDGGRTEAFF. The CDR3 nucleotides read TGTGCCAGCAGCCAAGATGGGGGGAGAACTGAAGCTTTCTTT.

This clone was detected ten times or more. CDR3 nucleotides: TGCAGTGCTTGGAAGGGGACTGAAGCTTTCTTT. This codes for CSAWKGTEAFF. This chain connects TRBV20-1 to TRBJ1-1; D perhaps matches TRBD1 (5 bases). Germline CDR1 is DFQATT and CDR2 is SNEGSKA (reference sequence). The CDR3 length is 11 residues. Trimming removed 5 bases from V and 5 bases from J, with 9 bases in between.

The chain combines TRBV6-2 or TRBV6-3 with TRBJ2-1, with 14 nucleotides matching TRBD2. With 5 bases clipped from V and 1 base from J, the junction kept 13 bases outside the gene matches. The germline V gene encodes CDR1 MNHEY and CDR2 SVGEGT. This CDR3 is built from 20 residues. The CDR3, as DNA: TGTGCCAGCAGTCGCGTCCCCGGGACTAGCGGGGGCGTTTCCTACAATGAGCAGTTCTTC. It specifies CASSRVPGTSGGVSYNEQFF.

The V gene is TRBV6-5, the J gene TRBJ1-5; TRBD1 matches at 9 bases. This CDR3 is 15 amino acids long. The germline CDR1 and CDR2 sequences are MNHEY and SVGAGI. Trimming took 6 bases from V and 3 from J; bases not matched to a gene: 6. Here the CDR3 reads CASRPGQGINQPQHF. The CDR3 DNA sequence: TGTGCCAGCAGACCCGGACAGGGGATCAATCAGCCCCAGCATTTT.